The next 20 T cell receptor beta chains were all read from a single sample in a study of T cells in Graves' hyperthyroidism and ophthalmopathy. TCR beta CDR3 regions were amplified from RNA. Initially, a first-round RT-PCR of the TCR CDR3 employed the HTBI primer set. MiXCR, applied by TCRdb to the multiplex PCR reads, yields one record per CDR3 protein. There are about 720,000 distinct CDR3 sequences in the sample; roughly a sixth occur only once, and around 17% lies in the top ten. Sequenced material: blood. The receptors were sampled from a woman aged 45-65 years with Graves' hyperthyroidism that later progressed to Graves' ophthalmopathy.

This clonotype was seen a handful of times. The DNA for the CDR3 is TGCGCCAGCAGTGAAACGACAGTTGGAAATTCACCCCTCCACTTT. Protein sequence: CASSETTVGNSPLHF. The J gene is TRBJ1-6, the V gene TRBV10-1; tentative D call: TRBD1 (5 bases). This CDR3 spans 15 amino acids. Per the germline V gene, CDR1 is WNHNN and CDR2 is SYGVQD (reference sequence). Trimming cost V 3 bases and J 7 bases, with 13 bases left between them.

This clonotype came up a few times. The chain has TRBV6-5 and TRBJ1-1, with D perhaps matching TRBD1 (6 bases). Germline CDR1 reads MNHEY; CDR2 reads SVGAGI. CDR3 size: 16 residues. V was trimmed by 2 bases and J by 6 bases, leaving 19 bases between them. The CDR3 DNA is TGTGCCAGCAGTTACGGTTCGACCCTGAGGGGGGCTGAAGCTTTCTTT. Translated: CASSYGSTLRGAEAFF.

This clonotype was detected only a few times. CDR3 sequence reads: CASSPAVAGGRRNEQFF. Written as DNA, the CDR3 is TGTGCCAGCTCACCAGCGGTAGCGGGGGGGCGGCGTAATGAGCAGTTCTTC. The V gene is TRBV18, the J gene TRBJ2-1, with TRBD2 identical over 11 bases. There are 17 residues in the CDR3. J was trimmed by 7 bases and V by 2 bases; bases with no gene match: 10. Germline CDR1 reads KGHSH; CDR2 reads LQKENI.

This clonotype was observed a few times. V and J are TRBV9 and TRBJ1-2, with a possible D match to TRBD1 (6 bases). Germline CDR1 is SGDLS and CDR2 is YYNGEE. The V end was cut by 0 bases, the J end by 4 bases, with 13 bases between. The CDR3 sequence is 15 residues long. The CDR3 coding sequence is TGTGCCAGCAGCGTAGCGCGGGGGCCTTCCTATGGCTACACCTTC. It encodes CASSVARGPSYGYTF. The entire variable domain, with the rest obtained from reference TRBV9 and TRBJ1-2, is as follows: DSGVTQTPKHLITATGQRVTLRCSPRSGDLSVYWYQQSLDQGLQFLIQYYNGEERAKGNILERFSAQQFPDLHSELNLSSLELGDSALYFCASSVARGPSYGYTFGSGTRLTVV.

This clonotype occurred a few times. V is TRBV7-2 and J is TRBJ1-1; 7 positions agree with TRBD1. The CDR3 consists of 14 residues. The trim removed 3 bases at V and 4 bases at J, leaving 5 bases unmatched. The germline V gene encodes CDR1 SGHTA and CDR2 FQGNSA. The CDR3 is CASSFTGVSTEAFF. The CDR3 DNA reads TGTGCCAGCAGCTTCACAGGGGTCAGCACTGAAGCTTTCTTT.

This clonotype was seen at least ten times. V and J are TRBV20-1 and TRBJ1-4; D not resolved. The CDR3 runs 14 residues. Germline CDR1 is DFQATT and CDR2 is SNEGSKA (reference sequence). Trimming left V 2 bases short and J 6 bases short, with 13 bases between. CDR3 coding DNA: TGCAGTGCTAGATCTGGCATTCTGGATGAAAAACTGTTTTTT. Its protein product is CSARSGILDEKLFF.

This clonotype occurred a few times. The chain employs TRBV18 and TRBJ1-6; D remains ambiguous. This CDR3 contains 15 residues. V dropped 4 bases and J dropped 2 bases, with 9 bases sitting between them. The germline gives CDR1 KGHSH, CDR2 LQKENI. The CDR3 loop reads CASSRLGPYNSPLHF. The CDR3, as DNA: TGTGCCAGCTCACGACTAGGGCCCTATAATTCACCCCTCCACTTT. The entire variable domain, with the rest obtained from reference TRBV18 and TRBJ1-6, is as follows: NAGVMQNPRHLVRRRGQEARLRCSPMKGHSHVYWYRQLPEEGLKFMVYLQKENIIDESGMPKERFSAEFPKEGPSILRIQQVVRGDSAAYFCASSRLGPYNSPLHFGNGTRLTVT.

This clonotype was counted at least ten times. The genes are TRBV11-2 and TRBJ2-1, with 8 bases matching TRBD2. Germline values: CDR1 SGHAT, CDR2 FQNNGV. J gave up 3 bases and V 5 bases, and 6 bases lay outside the gene matches. This CDR3 spans 15 amino acids. CDR3 nucleotides: TGTGCCAGCAGCCCGACCCGGGGGGGCTACAATGAGCAGTTCTTC. Its translation: CASSPTRGGYNEQFF.

The V and J genes are TRBV3-1 and TRBJ1-2, with TRBD1 matching over 10 bases. Germline CDR1 and CDR2: LGHDT and YNNKEL (reference sequence). CDR3 size: 19 residues. Unmatched junction bases numbered 19, after V lost 3 bases and J lost 6 bases. The CDR3 nucleotides read TGTGCCAGCAGCCAGTGGGTGACAGGGGGCCCTTCGAGGACCCATGGCTACACCTTC. Protein product: CASSQWVTGGPSRTHGYTF. Supplemented by reference TRBV3-1 and TRBJ1-2, the full variable domain reads DTAVSQTPKYLVTQMGNDKSIKCEQNLGHDTMYWYKQDSKKFLKIMFSYNNKELIINETVPNRFSPKSPDKAHLNLHINSLELGDSAVYFCASSQWVTGGPSRTHGYTFGSGTRLTVV.

This clonotype occurred many times. This rearrangement joins TRBV13 to TRBJ1-2, with 9 bases lining up with TRBD1. V gave up 2 bases and J gave up 8 bases; unmatched junction bases: 6. This CDR3 region has 14 residues. Germline V gives CDR1 PRHDT, CDR2 FYEKMQ (reference sequence). Here the CDR3 reads CASSLQEDRGGYTF. The CDR3 region has the DNA TGTGCCAGCAGCTTACAGGAGGACAGGGGAGGCTACACCTTC.

This clonotype was seen many times. The gene calls are TRBV5-5 and TRBJ2-3, with 14 bases lining up with TRBD2. CDR3 length: 17 residues. Trimming at V came to 4 bases and at J to 2 bases, leaving 6 bases not matched to a gene. CDR1 is SGHKS, CDR2 YYEKEE, per germline (reference sequence). CDR3 in DNA: TGTGCCAGCAGCATTAGACTAGCGGGGGGGGTCACAGATACGCAGTATTTT. It encodes CASSIRLAGGVTDTQYF. Supplemented by reference TRBV5-5 and TRBJ2-3, the full variable domain reads DAGVTQSPTHLIKTRGQQVTLRCSPISGHKSVSWYQQVLGQGPQFIFQYYEKEERGRGNFPDRFSARQFPNYSSELNVNALLLGDSALYLCASSIRLAGGVTDTQYFGPGTRLTVL.

The V gene is TRBV12-3 or TRBV12-4, the J gene TRBJ1-6, with a tentative D call TRBD1 (6 bases). The CDR3 has 14 amino acids. V dropped 6 bases and J dropped 7 bases, with 13 bases sitting between them. CDR3 amino acids: CASRAGHTNSPLHF. DNA of the CDR3: TGTGCCAGCAGGGCGGGACACACCAATTCACCCCTCCACTTT.

This clonotype was seen just once. The V gene is TRBV6-1, the J gene TRBJ2-2; D perhaps matches TRBD2 (6 bases). The CDR3 is 13 residues long. Trimming pared 7 bases from V and 7 bases from J, leaving 13 bases between. Germline loops: CDR1 MNHNS, CDR2 SASEGT. The CDR3 reads CASKTSGVGELFF. The CDR3 nucleotides read TGTGCCAGCAAAACGTCGGGGGTCGGGGAGCTGTTTTTT.

Only a few counts were recorded for this clonotype. The chain joins TRBV6-1 to TRBJ1-1; perhaps TRBD1 as D (5 bases). The V end was cut by 5 bases, the J end by 1 base, with 11 bases between. There are 14 residues in the CDR3. In germline, CDR1 is MNHNS, CDR2 SASEGT. This CDR3 is CASSRDGGNTEAFF. The CDR3 DNA sequence: TGTGCCAGCAGTAGAGACGGGGGGAACACTGAAGCTTTCTTT.

The chain recombines TRBV6-1 with TRBJ1-1; D is ambiguous. The germline V and J ends were trimmed by 5 bases and 1 base, with 14 bases remaining between them. This CDR3 is built from 15 residues. Germline V lookup: CDR1 MNHNS, CDR2 SASEGT. CDR3 coding DNA: TGTGCCAGCAGTCCGCTAGGAGGGAAGAACACTGAAGCTTTCTTT. Encoded protein: CASSPLGGKNTEAFF.

The chain carries TRBV10-3 and TRBJ2-7; weak D call: TRBD2 (5 bases). Germline CDR1 is ENHRY and CDR2 is SYGVKD. Trimming pared 0 bases from V and 0 bases from J, leaving 9 bases between. The CDR3 is made up of 15 amino acids. CDR3 sequence reads: CAISESRLPSYEQYF. As DNA, the CDR3 is TGTGCCATCAGTGAGTCCCGACTACCCTCCTACGAGCAGTACTTC.

In its sample, this clonotype was seen a few times. The chain combines TRBV7-8 with TRBJ2-2; 8 nucleotides match TRBD1. CDR1 and CDR2 (germline): SGHVS, FQNEAQ. The CDR3 length is 15 residues. Trimming at V came to 5 bases and at J to 7 bases, leaving 9 bases not matched to a gene. The CDR3 bases are TGTGCCAGCAGCCGGACAGGGATTCATGACGGGGAGCTGTTTTTT. As protein: CASSRTGIHDGELFF. The full variable domain, with the rest looked up from reference TRBV7-8 and TRBJ2-2, is GAGVSQSPRYKVAKRGQDVALRCDPISGHVSLFWYQQALGQGPEFLTYFQNEAQLDKSGLPSDRFFAERPEGSVSTLKIQRTQQEDSAVYLCASSRTGIHDGELFFGEGSRLTVL.

The CDR3 DNA follows: TGCAGTGCTAGAGGGTTCGAAAAACTGTTTTTT. Translated: CSARGFEKLFF. V gene TRBV20-1 combines with J gene TRBJ1-4; D remains unclear. Per the germline V gene, CDR1 is DFQATT and CDR2 is SNEGSKA (reference sequence). CDR3 length: 11 amino acids. V dropped 1 base and J dropped 8 bases, with 5 bases sitting between them.

At least ten counts were recorded for this clonotype. The J gene is TRBJ2-3, the V gene TRBV20-1; D possibly corresponds to TRBD2 (5 bases). The CDR3 contains 16 residues. V shed 3 bases and J shed 0 bases, with 16 bases lying between them. Germline loops: CDR1 DFQATT, CDR2 SNEGSKA (reference sequence). The CDR3 sequence: CSASMRVTASTDTQYF. The DNA for the CDR3 is TGCAGTGCTAGTATGAGGGTGACGGCTAGCACAGATACGCAGTATTTT.

The table lists this clonotype with many counts. The chain couples TRBV3-1 to TRBJ1-4; TRBD1 agrees at 8 bases. Germline V gene data show CDR1 as LGHDT and CDR2 as YNNKEL (reference sequence). Trimming at V came to 4 bases and at J to 7 bases, leaving 8 bases not matched to a gene. The CDR3 loop spans 15 amino acids. The CDR3 sequence: CASSRTFGTGEKLFF. Written as DNA, the CDR3 is TGTGCCAGCAGCCGGACGTTTGGGACAGGTGAAAAACTGTTTTTT.